One sample yielded the 2 T cell receptor beta chains listed below, sequenced in a study of T cell clonality in common variable immunodeficiency. This table comes from immunoSEQ multiplex PCR, and its TCRdb copy is limited to in-frame clones, with some not included. This sample has about 81,000 clones, each found more than once. Sample: peripheral blood mononuclear cells. The receptors come from a person aged 18 to 70 in good health.

This clone was seen ten or more times. The CDR3 end lies 3 residues beyond the end of the read and is filled in from the germline J gene. The chain is built from TRBV20-1 and TRBJ1-5, with D hard to call. CDR3 length equals 14 residues. Per the germline V gene, CDR1 is DFQATT and CDR2 is SNEGSKA (reference sequence). Trimming took 6 bases from V and 1 from J, leaving 13 bases between them. CDR3 DNA (partial): TGCAGTGCCCCCCGGGGAAACAGCAATCAGCCC. Encoded protein: CSAPRGNSNQP. The whole CDR3 is CSAPRGNSNQPQHF.

This clone showed up many times. The read finishes 3 residues shy of the CDR3 end, and the germline J gene is used to complete it. The gene calls are TRBV7-9 and TRBJ2-7, with D possibly matching TRBD1 (5 bases). This CDR3 contains 14 residues. Per germline, CDR1 SEHNR and CDR2 FQNEAQ (reference sequence). V was pared by 2 bases and J by 3 bases, with 11 bases between. CDR3 DNA, as far as it was read: TGTGCCAGCAGCTTACCAGGGCAGGGCTACGAG. Residues: CASSLPGQGYE. Given in full, the CDR3 is CASSLPGQGYEQYF.